The 28 T cell receptor beta chains below come from one sample, sequenced in a study of T-cell memory formation after mild COVID-19. MiXCR, applied by TCRdb to the 5' RACE reads, yields one record per CDR3 protein. The repertoire holds approximately 230,000 distinct CDR3 sequences, with approximately 16% as singletons. The sequenced sample consisted of PBMCs or a T cell subset sorted from them (not recorded which). These TCRs come from a man younger than 35 who had mild COVID-19 (a few samples of this study predate the infection). Cell type and time point are not known.

This chain joins TRBV7-2 and TRBJ2-3; D is undetermined. CDR1 and CDR2 (germline): SGHTA, FQGNSA. The ends were cut back, 1 base at V and 4 bases at J, with 9 bases in the middle. CDR3 length: 14 residues. The CDR3 here is CASSLGLSPDTQYF. The CDR3 bases are TGTGCCAGCAGCTTAGGCCTATCCCCAGATACGCAGTATTTT.

In this sample, this clonotype turned up a few times. The chain joins TRBV18 to TRBJ1-5, with D unresolved. Per the germline V gene, CDR1 is KGHSH and CDR2 is LQKENI. Between the trimmed V and J ends, which lost 3 bases and 1 base, there was a span of 7 bases. CDR3 size: 14 residues. The CDR3 protein is CASSPSASNQPQHF. The CDR3 nucleotides are TGTGCCAGCTCACCGTCGGCCAGCAATCAGCCCCAGCATTTT.

This clonotype has a handful of counts. The chain couples TRBV6-5 to TRBJ1-2, with a tentative D call TRBD1 (5 bases). The CDR3 length is 13 residues. V was trimmed by 6 bases and J by 1 base, leaving 9 bases between them. Germline V gene data show CDR1 as MNHEY and CDR2 as SVGAGI. The CDR3 reads CASRVTDNYGYTF. Written as DNA, the CDR3 is TGTGCCAGCAGAGTGACAGATAACTATGGCTACACCTTC.

This clonotype has more than one count but fewer than ten. V is TRBV19 and J is TRBJ1-2, with D tentatively TRBD1 (5 bases). Per the germline V gene, CDR1 is LNHDA and CDR2 is SQIVND (reference sequence). V lost 6 bases, J lost 6 bases, and 17 bases lay in between. The CDR3 extends over 14 amino acids. DNA for the CDR3: TGTGCCAGTAGGGGGAGGGGACGGATTGATGGCTACACCTTC. This translates into CASRGRGRIDGYTF.

V usage is TRBV7-6 and J usage is TRBJ2-3, with D unclear. Trimming left V 5 bases short and J 7 bases short, with 7 bases between. Germline assignment: CDR1 SGHVS and CDR2 FNYEAQ. The CDR3 spans 11 residues. The chain's CDR3 is CASSLSNTQYF. The CDR3 DNA sequence: TGTGCCAGCAGCCTGTCAAATACGCAGTATTTT.

The genes are TRBV7-9 and TRBJ1-1; weak D call: TRBD1 (5 bases). This CDR3 contains 15 residues. V was cut by 1 base and J by 1 base, with 10 bases left in between. The germline CDR1 and CDR2 sequences are SEHNR and FQNEAQ (reference sequence). The DNA for the CDR3 is TGTGCCAGCAGCTTAGAGGGGTTAGGGAACACTGAAGCTTTCTTT. It codes for CASSLEGLGNTEAFF.

The chain combines TRBV5-1 with TRBJ2-5; D unresolved. With 0 bases removed from V and 7 bases from J, the gap between germline ends came to 10 bases. The V gene's germline CDR1 is SGHRS and CDR2 YFSETQ. This CDR3 has 13 residues. The CDR3 reads CASSLEGLGTQYF. The CDR3 coding sequence is TGCGCCAGCAGCTTGGAAGGATTGGGGACCCAGTACTTC. Full variable domain (missing parts from reference TRBV5-1 and TRBJ2-5): KAGVTQTPRYLIKTRGQQVTLSCSPISGHRSVSWYQQTPGQGLQFLFEYFSETQRNKGNFPGRFSGRQFSNSRSEMNVSTLELGDSALYLCASSLEGLGTQYFGPGTRLLVL.

V usage is TRBV20-1 and J usage is TRBJ2-7; D not resolved. V was shortened by 3 bases and J by 6 bases, with 12 bases between the two germline ends. Germline CDR1 and CDR2: DFQATT and SNEGSKA (reference sequence). The CDR3 extends over 12 amino acids. CDR3 sequence reads: CSASDSVGEQYF. The CDR3 DNA sequence: TGCAGTGCTAGCGACTCCGTAGGCGAGCAGTACTTC.

The V gene is TRBV12-3 or TRBV12-4, the J gene TRBJ1-2; D uncertain. Trimming took off 5 bases at V and 4 bases at J, with 20 bases between the two ends. The CDR3 sequence is 16 residues long. CDR3 DNA sequence: TGTGCCAGCAGTCCCCGGGCCAGTGAAAATGCCTATGGCTACACCTTC. Translating it yields CASSPRASENAYGYTF.

This clonotype was picked up many times. This chain's CDR3 is CSARAAVDASSYEQYV. CDR3 coding DNA: TGCAGTGCTAGAGCTGCCGTTGACGCTAGCTCCTACGAGCAGTACGTC. The chain recombines TRBV20-1 with TRBJ2-7; D is undetermined. The CDR3 is 16 amino acids. Trimming took off 1 base at V and 0 bases at J, with 16 bases between the two ends. Germline CDR1 DFQATT, CDR2 SNEGSKA (reference sequence).

Ten or more counts support this clonotype. The V and J genes are TRBV19 and TRBJ1-1; D gene uncertain. Germline loops: CDR1 LNHDA, CDR2 SQIVND (reference sequence). Between the trimmed V and J ends, which lost 0 bases and 5 bases, there was a span of 10 bases. The CDR3 runs to 14 residues. The CDR3 region is CASSIDRRWTEAFF. CDR3 DNA: TGTGCCAGTAGTATAGATCGAAGGTGGACTGAAGCTTTCTTT.

The chain recombines TRBV29-1 with TRBJ2-3; 8 bases are a match to TRBD2. The V segment lost 4 bases and the J segment 6 bases; nucleotides outside the gene matches: 3. Germline loops: CDR1 SQVTM, CDR2 ANQGSEA. This CDR3 comprises 12 residues. The CDR3 loop reads CSVAGGRDTQYF. Written as DNA, the CDR3 is TGCAGCGTTGCGGGGGGGAGGGATACGCAGTATTTT.

The rearrangement joins TRBV5-6 to TRBJ2-6; D unclear. Per germline, CDR1 SGHDT and CDR2 YYEEEE. The CDR3 totals 15 residues. V lost 0 bases and J lost 1, with 5 bases in between. In DNA form, the CDR3 reads TGTGCCAGCAGCTTGGGCAGGTCTGGGGCCAACGTCCTGACTTTC. As protein: CASSLGRSGANVLTF.

There are a few counts of this clonotype. The V and J genes are TRBV7-2 and TRBJ1-5; D not resolved. Trimming pared 5 bases from V and 4 bases from J, leaving 12 bases between. The CDR3 length is 14 residues. The germline V gene encodes CDR1 SGHTA and CDR2 FQGNSA. This chain's CDR3 is CASSVIAGNQPQHF. As DNA, the CDR3 is TGTGCCAGCAGCGTAATTGCGGGAAATCAGCCCCAGCATTTT.

This clonotype occurred a few times. The chain carries TRBV19 and TRBJ2-5; 9 nucleotides match TRBD1. J lost 5 bases, V lost 3 bases, and 7 bases had no gene match. Per the germline V gene, CDR1 is LNHDA and CDR2 is SQIVND (reference sequence). The CDR3 has 15 amino acids. CDR3 sequence reads: CASSMPAGTGETQYF. The DNA for the CDR3 is TGTGCCAGTAGTATGCCAGCCGGGACAGGGGAGACCCAGTACTTC.

This clonotype occurred a few times. The chain carries TRBV6-5 and TRBJ2-3, with a weak D call TRBD1 (5 bases). The CDR3 covers 15 residues. Trimming removed 5 bases at V and 0 bases at J, with 12 bases between. Germline CDR1 MNHEY, CDR2 SVGAGI. CDR3 residues: CASSEDSFSTDTQYF. CDR3 nucleotides: TGTGCCAGCAGTGAAGACAGTTTTAGCACAGATACGCAGTATTTT.

This clonotype was detected many times. The rearrangement links TRBV28 to TRBJ2-7, with D perhaps matching TRBD2 (6 bases). The CDR3 has 13 residues. Trimming removed 7 bases from V and 5 bases from J, with 15 bases in between. Germline V lookup: CDR1 MDHEN, CDR2 SYDVKM. DNA of the CDR3: TGTGCCAGCATCCGGGGGTTTGAGGACGAGCAGTACTTC. Residues: CASIRGFEDEQYF. Based on the CDR3 plus reference TRBV28 and TRBJ2-7, the full variable domain is DVKVTQSSRYLVKRTGEKVFLECVQDMDHENMFWYRQDPGLGLRLIYFSYDVKMKEKGDIPEGYSVSREKKERFSLILESASTNQTSMYLCASIRGFEDEQYFGPGTRLTVT.

This chain joins TRBV3-1 and TRBJ1-2; 7 nucleotides match TRBD1. J lost 4 bases, V lost 3 bases, and 5 bases had no gene match. The CDR3 is made up of 14 amino acids. Looked up from germline, CDR1 is LGHDT and CDR2 is YNNKEL (reference sequence). Here the CDR3 reads CASSHPGQSYGYTF. CDR3 DNA sequence: TGTGCCAGCAGCCATCCGGGACAGAGCTATGGCTACACCTTC.

This chain connects TRBV5-1 to TRBJ2-3; TRBD2 matches 9 bases. The V gene end was trimmed by 4 bases and the J gene end by 3 bases; junction bases not matched to a gene: 9. Germline CDR1 SGHRS, CDR2 YFSETQ. The CDR3 spans 16 residues. CDR3 sequence: CASSLGLRGGTDTQYF. CDR3 bases: TGCGCCAGCAGCCTTGGACTGCGGGGGGGGACAGATACGCAGTATTTT.

The rearrangement joins TRBV28 to TRBJ1-6, with 7 bases matching TRBD1. The ends lost 6 bases at V and 0 bases at J; junction bases unmatched: 11. This CDR3 region has 18 residues. Germline V gene lookup returns CDR1 MDHEN and CDR2 SYDVKM. DNA for the CDR3: TGTGCCAGCAGGCGGGACAGCTCGCGAATCTCCTATAATTCACCCCTCCACTTT. This gives the protein CASRRDSSRISYNSPLHF.

This chain joins TRBV5-6 and TRBJ1-5; D gene uncertain. CDR3 size: 13 residues. Germline V lookup: CDR1 SGHDT, CDR2 YYEEEE. V lost 2 bases and J lost 7, with 10 bases in between. CDR3 residues: CASSFAAGQPQHF. The DNA for the CDR3 is TGTGCCAGCAGCTTTGCAGCAGGCCAGCCCCAGCATTTT. Full variable domain (rest looked up from reference TRBV5-6 and TRBJ1-5): DAGVTQSPTHLIKTRGQQVTLRCSPKSGHDTVSWYQQALGQGPQFIFQYYEEEERQRGNFPDRFSGHQFPNYSSELNVNALLLGDSALYLCASSFAAGQPQHFGDGTRLSIL.

V and J are TRBV3-1 and TRBJ1-2, with D unclear. The CDR3 consists of 15 residues. The germline V gene encodes CDR1 LGHDT and CDR2 YNNKEL (reference sequence). Trimming cost V 0 bases and J 5 bases, with 13 bases left between them. DNA for the CDR3: TGTGCCAGCAGCCAAGATCTAAACAGCCGATATGGCTACACCTTC. Amino acid sequence: CASSQDLNSRYGYTF.

Only a few counts were recorded for this clonotype. The V gene is TRBV20-1, the J gene TRBJ1-3; no clear D gene. The CDR3 is 14 residues long. V dropped 3 bases and J dropped 0 bases, with 9 bases sitting between them. CDR1 is DFQATT, CDR2 SNEGSKA, per germline (reference sequence). CDR3 residues: CSARDRSSGNTIYF. CDR3 sequence (DNA): TGCAGTGCTAGGGATCGGAGCTCTGGAAACACCATATATTTT.

This chain uses TRBV11-2 with TRBJ2-2, with D perhaps TRBD1 (6 bases). CDR3 length equals 14 residues. The germline gives CDR1 SGHAT, CDR2 FQNNGV. V lost 5 bases and J 2 bases, leaving 9 bases between the germline ends. The CDR3 loop reads CASSQDRNTGELFF. CDR3 in DNA: TGTGCCAGCAGCCAGGACAGAAACACCGGGGAGCTGTTTTTT.

The chain carries TRBV20-1 and TRBJ1-5; no reliable D call. This CDR3 has 13 amino acids. With 1 base removed from V and 7 bases from J, the gap between germline ends came to 11 bases. Germline V CDR1 and CDR2: DFQATT, SNEGSKA (reference sequence). DNA of the CDR3: TGCAGTGCTAGAGGCTATCAGCGGCAGCCCCAGCATTTT. Protein: CSARGYQRQPQHF.

The rearrangement links TRBV7-9 to TRBJ2-7, with D maybe TRBD1 (6 bases). V was cut by 5 bases and J by 1 base, with 9 bases left in between. Germline CDR1 and CDR2: SEHNR and FQNEAQ (reference sequence). The CDR3 consists of 13 residues. CDR3 nucleotide sequence: TGTGCCAGCAGCCCCGGACAGTCCTACGAGCAGTACTTC. Translated, it gives CASSPGQSYEQYF.

This clonotype showed up just a few times. The chain couples TRBV18 to TRBJ1-2; D possibly corresponds to TRBD1 (5 bases). V was pared by 2 bases and J by 5 bases, with 9 bases between. Germline V CDR1 and CDR2: KGHSH, LQKENI. This CDR3 comprises 13 residues. CDR3 residues: CASSPYTGYGYTF. CDR3 coding DNA: TGTGCCAGCTCACCATACACAGGATATGGCTACACCTTC. The full variable domain, in which reference TRBV18 and TRBJ1-2 provide the parts outside the CDR3, is NAGVMQNPRHLVRRRGQEARLRCSPMKGHSHVYWYRQLPEEGLKFMVYLQKENIIDESGMPKERFSAEFPKEGPSILRIQQVVRGDSAAYFCASSPYTGYGYTFGSGTRLTVV.

This clonotype was recorded at least ten times. The rearrangement uses TRBV6-2 or TRBV6-3 and TRBJ2-5; D is uncertain. Trimming left V 8 bases short and J 1 base short, with 11 bases between. CDR3 length: 13 residues. In germline, CDR1 is MNHEY, CDR2 SVGEGT. The DNA of the CDR3 is TGTGCCAGCCGAGCACACAGCCAAGAGACCCAGTACTTC. It specifies CASRAHSQETQYF.